These T cell receptor beta chains were read from a single sample in a study of T cell changes during pregnancy in multiple sclerosis. The table came from immunoSEQ multiplex PCR; TCRdb's copy has only in-frame clones and leaves some out. The repertoire holds approximately 39,000 clones, with 94% as singletons. This sample comprised CD4+ T cells from peripheral blood mononuclear cells, obtained in the second trimester of pregnancy. Receptor source: a female donor with multiple sclerosis, enrolled in a pregnancy study. The CDR3 runs from the conserved cysteine through the conserved F or W. Each record gives: V gene, J gene, D gene, clone size, CDR3 protein, CDR3 DNA. D genes are given only for firm matches. Rows may omit the clone size; those that give it use once, few, many or a size class.

>TRBV2|TRBJ1-2|TRBD1|.
CASSGGTGRGGYTF
TGTGCCAGCAGTGGTGGGACAGGGCGAGGCGGCTACACCTTC
>TRBV19|TRBJ2-1|TRBD2|.
CASSIRYGGEQFF
TGTGCCAGTAGTATACGTTACGGGGGGGAGCAGTTCTTC
>TRBV29-1|TRBJ1-5|TRBD1|.
CSVVKGQRTGNQPQHF
TGCAGCGTTGTAAAGGGACAGCGGACGGGCAATCAGCCCCAGCATTTT
>TRBV5-4|TRBJ2-2|.|.
CASSLRGYGELFF
TGTGCCAGCAGCTTGAGGGGGTACGGGGAGCTGTTTTTT
>TRBV18|TRBJ2-1|TRBD2|.
CASSSLGGGTYNEQFF
TGTGCCAGCTCATCTCTTGGGGGGGGGACCTACAATGAGCAGTTCTTC
>TRBV14|TRBJ2-7|TRBD1|.
CASSDRAYEQYF
TGTGCCAGCAGCGACAGGGCCTACGAGCAGTACTTC
>TRBV5-1|TRBJ2-1|.|.
CASSPVRSGGYNEQFF
TGCGCCAGCAGCCCAGTACGGTCAGGGGGGTACAATGAGCAGTTCTTC
>TRBV11-2|TRBJ2-5|TRBD1|.
CASSQRTGDLRETQYF
TGTGCCAGCAGCCAAAGGACAGGGGACCTTCGAGAGACCCAGTACTTC
>TRBV15|TRBJ1-4|.|.
CATSRAITNEELFF
TGTGCCACCAGCAGAGCCATAACTAATGAGGAACTGTTTTTT
>TRBV6-5|TRBJ2-7|TRBD1|.
CASSVHRGLYEQYF
TGTGCCAGCAGTGTCCACAGGGGGCTCTACGAGCAGTACTTC
>TRBV7-9|TRBJ2-1|TRBD2|.
CASSSAGVIGNEQFF
TGTGCCAGCAGCTCAGCGGGAGTCATCGGAAATGAGCAGTTCTTC
>TRBV2|TRBJ2-2|.|once
CASKFGRGTTGELFF
TGTGCCAGCAAATTCGGCAGGGGAACGACCGGGGAGCTGTTTTTT
>TRBV30|TRBJ2-1|TRBD2|.
CAWTRGGGRYNEQFF
TGTGCCTGGACCCGGGGGGGAGGGAGGTACAATGAGCAGTTCTTC
>TRBV12-5|TRBJ1-4|TRBD1|once
CASGPGQGGEKLFF
TGTGCTAGTGGCCCCGGACAGGGAGGAGAAAAACTGTTTTTT
>TRBV14|TRBJ2-3|.|.
CASSQSLAGTDTQYF
TGTGCCAGCAGCCAATCTCTAGCAGGCACAGATACGCAGTATTTT
>TRBV10-3|TRBJ1-1|TRBD1|.
CAIRNQGALSNTEAFF
TGTGCCATCAGAAATCAGGGGGCCCTTTCAAACACTGAAGCTTTCTTT